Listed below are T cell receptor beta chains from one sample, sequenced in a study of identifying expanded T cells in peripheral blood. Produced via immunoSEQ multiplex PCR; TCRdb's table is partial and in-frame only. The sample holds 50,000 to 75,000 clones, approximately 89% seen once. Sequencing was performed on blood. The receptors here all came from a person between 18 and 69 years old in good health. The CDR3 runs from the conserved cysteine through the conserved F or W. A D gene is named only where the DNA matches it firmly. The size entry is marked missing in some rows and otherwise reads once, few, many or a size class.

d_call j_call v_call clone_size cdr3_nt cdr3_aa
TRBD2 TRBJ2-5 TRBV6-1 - TGTGCCAGCTCCCGGACTAGCGGACAAGAGACCCAGTACTTC CASSRTSGQETQYF
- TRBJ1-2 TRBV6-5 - TGTGCCAGCAGGAGACAGTATGGCTATGGCTACACCTTC CASRRQYGYGYTF
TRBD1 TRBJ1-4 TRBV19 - TGTGCCAGTACCGCACAGGGGTCGGATGAAAAACTGTTTTTT CASTAQGSDEKLFF
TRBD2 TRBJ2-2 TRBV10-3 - TGTGCCATCAGTGAGTCTGGCGGGGGGAACACCGGGGAGCTGTTTTTT CAISESGGGNTGELFF
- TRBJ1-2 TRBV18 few TGTGCCAGCTCACCACCGGAGGGTTCTAACTATGGCTACACCTTC CASSPPEGSNYGYTF
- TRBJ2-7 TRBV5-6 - TGTGCCAGCAGCTTGGAACGTAGGTCCTACGAGCAGTACTTC CASSLERRSYEQYF
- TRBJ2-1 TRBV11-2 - TGTGCCAGCAGCTTAAAGGAGCAGTTCTTC CASSLKEQFF
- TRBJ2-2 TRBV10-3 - TGTGCCATCAGGGAGGGGACAGCGAACACCGGGGAGCTGTTTTTT CAIREGTANTGELFF
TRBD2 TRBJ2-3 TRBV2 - TGTGCCAGCAAGCCCGGGGGGGGGCCGGAGACAGATACGCAGTATTTT CASKPGGGPETDTQYF
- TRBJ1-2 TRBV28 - TGTGCCAGCAGTCTGGAGACCTTCTATGGCTACACCTTC CASSLETFYGYTF
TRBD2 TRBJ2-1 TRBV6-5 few TGTGCCAGCAGGTCCCCGGGACTAGCGGGCAATGAGCAGTTCTTC CASRSPGLAGNEQFF
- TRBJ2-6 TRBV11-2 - TGTGCCAGCAGCTTAACGGGCCTCGAGGGCTCTGGGGCCAACGTCCTGACTTTC CASSLTGLEGSGANVLTF
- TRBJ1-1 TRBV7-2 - TGTGCCAGCAGCTTACAGGACTCTATGAACACTGAAGCTTTCTTT CASSLQDSMNTEAFF
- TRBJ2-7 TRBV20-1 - TGCAGTGCAGATTCTAGAAGCGAGCAGTACTTC CSADSRSEQYF
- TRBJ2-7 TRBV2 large TGTGCCAGCAGTGCCGCCTACGAGCAGTACTTC CASSAAYEQYF
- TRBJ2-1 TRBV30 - TGTGCCCGCGGCGTGAGCTCCTACAATGAGCAGTTCTTC CARGVSSYNEQFF
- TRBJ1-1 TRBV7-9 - TGTGCCAGCACCCCAGCGGGACGGCCGAACACTGAAGCTTTCTTT CASTPAGRPNTEAFF
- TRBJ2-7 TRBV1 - TGCACCAGCAGCCCGCCGGGACTAGCGGGAAACTACGAGCAGTACTTC CTSSPPGLAGNYEQYF
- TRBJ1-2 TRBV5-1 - TGCGCCAGCAGCTCTACCGGGCGGGTTGACTATGGCTACACCTTC CASSSTGRVDYGYTF
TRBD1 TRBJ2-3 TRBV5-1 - TGCGCCAGCATGGCAGGGGGAAGAACAGATACGCAGTATTTT CASMAGGRTDTQYF
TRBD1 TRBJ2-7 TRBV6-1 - TGTGCCAGCAGTGAGGGACAGGGGTCCTTCTACGAGCAGTACTTC CASSEGQGSFYEQYF
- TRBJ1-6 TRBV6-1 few TGTGCCACCTCACGAGCGGGAGAGTCACCCCTCCACTTT CATSRAGESPLHF
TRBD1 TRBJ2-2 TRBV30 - TGTGCCTGGAGTGTAGGGACAGGGGGTTTTGGGGAGCTGTTTTTT CAWSVGTGGFGELFF
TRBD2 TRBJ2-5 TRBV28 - TGTGCCAGCAGTTCACCCCGCCGACTAGCGGAAGAGACCCAGTACTTC CASSSPRRLAEETQYF
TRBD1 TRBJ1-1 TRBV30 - TGTGCCTGGAGTTCAATCCAGGGGGGTAAGACTGAAGCTTTCTTT CAWSSIQGGKTEAFF
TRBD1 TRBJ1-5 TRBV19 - TGTGCCAGTACCGTCGAGGGGGCGGGCAATCAGCCCCAGCATTTT CASTVEGAGNQPQHF
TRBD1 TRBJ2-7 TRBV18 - TGTGCCAGCTCACCGGGGGAAGGGGGCAACGAGCAGTACTTC CASSPGEGGNEQYF
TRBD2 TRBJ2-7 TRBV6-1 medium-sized TGTGCCAGCAGTGAACTAGCGGGAGGATCCTACGAGCAGTACTTC CASSELAGGSYEQYF
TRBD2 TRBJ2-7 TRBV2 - TGTGCCAGCAACCTTGGACTAGCGGTCTACGAGCAGTACTTC CASNLGLAVYEQYF
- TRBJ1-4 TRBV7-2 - TGTGCCAGCAGCATACATACCGGGACGGGAGGTGAAAAACTGTTTTTT CASSIHTGTGGEKLFF
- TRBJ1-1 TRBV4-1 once TGCGCCAGCAAGTATAGGGGAAATCGGGACACTGAAGCTTTCTTT CASKYRGNRDTEAFF
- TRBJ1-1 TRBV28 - TGTGCCAGCAGTTTCTCCAAAACGATGAACACTGAAGCTTTCTTT CASSFSKTMNTEAFF
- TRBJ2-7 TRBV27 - TGTGCCAGCAGTTTAGAGGGACCCTCCTACGAGCAGTACTTC CASSLEGPSYEQYF
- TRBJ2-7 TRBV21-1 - TGTGCCAGCAGCAGAGAGGGCCACGAGCAGTACTTC CASSREGHEQYF
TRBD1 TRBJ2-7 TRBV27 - TGTGCCAGCAGTTTAGGGACAGGGGAATGGGGCGAGCAGTACTTC CASSLGTGEWGEQYF
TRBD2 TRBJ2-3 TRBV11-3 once TGTGCCAGCAGCTTCTCCTCGGGGGGGCCCGGCGCAGATACGCAGTATTTT CASSFSSGGPGADTQYF
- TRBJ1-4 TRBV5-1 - TGCGCCAGCAGCTCAGGTGATAATGAAAAACTGTTTTTT CASSSGDNEKLFF
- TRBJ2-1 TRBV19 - TGTGCCAGTAGTATGTTGGGAAATGAGCAGTTCTTC CASSMLGNEQFF
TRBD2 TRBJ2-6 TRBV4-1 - TGCGCCAGCAGCCAAGCGGGGGGAGGGGCTGGGGCCAACGTCCTGACTTTC CASSQAGGGAGANVLTF
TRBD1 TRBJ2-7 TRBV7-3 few TGTGCCAGCAGCTTATGTTTGGGGACAGGGGTCCCTGAACTTTACGAGCAGTACTTC CASSLCLGTGVPELYEQYF
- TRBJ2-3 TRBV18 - TGTGCCAGCTCATGGGAAACAGATACGCAGTATTTT CASSWETDTQYF
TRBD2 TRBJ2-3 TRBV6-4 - TGTGCCAGCAGTGACGTAGCGGGGAGCACAGATACGCAGTATTTT CASSDVAGSTDTQYF